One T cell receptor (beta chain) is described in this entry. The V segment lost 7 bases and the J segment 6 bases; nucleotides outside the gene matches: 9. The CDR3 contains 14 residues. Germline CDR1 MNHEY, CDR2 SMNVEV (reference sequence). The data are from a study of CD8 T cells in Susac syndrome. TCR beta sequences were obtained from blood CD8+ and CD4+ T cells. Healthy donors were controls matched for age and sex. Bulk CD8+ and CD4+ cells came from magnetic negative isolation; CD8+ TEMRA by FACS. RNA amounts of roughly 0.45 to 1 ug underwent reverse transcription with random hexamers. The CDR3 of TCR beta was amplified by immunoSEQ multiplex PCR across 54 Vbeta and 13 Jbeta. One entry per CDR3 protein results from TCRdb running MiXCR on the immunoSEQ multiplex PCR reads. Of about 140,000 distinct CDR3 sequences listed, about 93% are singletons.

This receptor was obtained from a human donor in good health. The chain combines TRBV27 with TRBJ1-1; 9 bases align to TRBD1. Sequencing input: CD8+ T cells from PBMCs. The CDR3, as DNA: TGTGCCAGCAAACTACAGGGGGCCTACGCTGAAGCTTTCTTT. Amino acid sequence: CASKLQGAYAEAFF.